Listed here are 3 T cell receptor beta chains from one sample, sequenced in a study of blood T cell repertoires in COVID-19 (dated by TCRdb to the early 2020s). Library construction relied on the immunoSEQ multiplex PCR assay. The clones in this table, taken by TCRdb from immuneACCESS, are in-frame only. Not every clone is retained; where verified, under half of the shortfall comes from an unresolved V gene, and the cause of the rest is unknown. This sample has around 100,000 clones in its table, and around four fifths of those were observed once. 12% of the sample is in the top ten clones. The sample taken for sequencing was peripheral blood. These receptors came from a human donor in a cohort sampled during active COVID-19.

This chain uses TRBV11-3 with TRBJ2-7; the D gene is possibly TRBD2 (6 bases). The CDR3 is 15 amino acids. Per germline, CDR1 SGHNT and CDR2 YENEEA. The V end lost 5 bases, the J end lost 1 base, and 15 bases lay between the germline ends. DNA of the CDR3: TGTGCCAGCAGCACCCGTGGCGGGGCGTCCTACGAGCAGTACTTC. As protein: CASSTRGGASYEQYF.

The chain employs TRBV6-2 or TRBV6-3 and TRBJ1-1, with D possibly being TRBD1 (5 bases). CDR1 is MNHEY and CDR2 is SVGEGT in the germline V gene. The V and J ends lost 0 bases and 8 bases respectively, with 10 bases between them. The CDR3 spans 13 residues. CDR3: CASSYSDSREAFF. The CDR3 coding sequence is TGTGCCAGCAGTTACTCCGACAGCCGCGAAGCTTTCTTT.

This sequence joins TRBV5-1 and TRBJ1-1; TRBD1 matches 8 bases. V lost 4 bases to trimming and J lost 5 bases; unmatched junction nucleotides: 10. The length of the CDR3 is 15 residues. Germline values: CDR1 SGHRS, CDR2 YFSETQ. In DNA form, the CDR3 reads TGCGCCAGCAGCCGGTGGCAGGGGGCGTCGACTGAAGCTTTCTTT. Translated: CASSRWQGASTEAFF.